This TCR beta chain originates from a study of cytotoxic CD8 clonotypes in ibrutinib-treated CLL. Trimming cost V 1 base and J 5 bases; bases outside gene matches: 3. The CDR3 spans 15 residues. From germline, CDR1 is LNHNV and CDR2 YYDKDF (reference sequence). Clones were read by immunoSEQ multiplex PCR, and TCRdb kept only the in-frame ones, dropping some. This table has 300,000 to 400,000 clones, over 55% appearing once. This clone came up a few times. The source of this sequence is a human donor with chronic lymphocytic leukemia. V usage is TRBV15 and J usage is TRBJ2-2; 8 bases fit TRBD1. The sequencing here drew on PBMCs, taken after 36 months of ibrutinib treatment. The CDR3 sequence is CATSRGTGGTGELFF. CDR3 nucleotide sequence: TGTGCCACCAGCAGAGGAACAGGGGGGACCGGGGAGCTGTTTTTT.